A single sample gave rise to the 24 T cell receptor beta chains below, sequenced in a study of blood T cells in healthy people across ages. Next came a second PCR, run for about 7 to 12 cycles, which used a sample-barcoded 5' primer along with a J-beta primer mix. TCRdb passed the 5' RACE reads through MiXCR, listing each CDR3 protein once. The sample shows hundreds of thousands of distinct CDR3 sequences, around 28% of them seen only once. Sequenced material: blood. The receptors stem from an elderly woman in good health.

The chain has TRBV14 and TRBJ2-5; a weak D match, TRBD1 (5 bases). The CDR3 length is 18 residues. The germline V and J ends were trimmed by 0 bases and 5 bases, with 22 bases remaining between them. Germline loops: CDR1 SGHDN, CDR2 FVKESK. The CDR3 reads CASSQESRGFRTGETQYF. CDR3 nucleotides: TGTGCCAGCAGCCAAGAATCAAGGGGTTTTAGGACCGGGGAGACCCAGTACTTC.

This sequence joins TRBV7-8 and TRBJ1-5; no definite D call. The CDR3 loop spans 12 amino acids. Germline values: CDR1 SGHVS, CDR2 FQNEAQ. Trimming pared 5 bases from V and 3 bases from J, leaving 5 bases between. The CDR3: CASSPLNQPQHF. The CDR3 DNA sequence: TGTGCCAGCAGCCCGCTCAATCAGCCCCAGCATTTT.

The rearrangement links TRBV7-2 to TRBJ1-5; D is perhaps TRBD1 (5 bases). The germline V gene has CDR1 SGHTA and CDR2 FQGNSA. The V end lost 8 bases, the J end lost 4 bases, and 24 bases lay between the germline ends. The CDR3 is made up of 17 amino acids. The chain's CDR3 is CASGKYTGKGGNQPQHF. The CDR3 bases are TGTGCCAGCGGAAAATATACAGGAAAGGGAGGTAATCAGCCCCAGCATTTT.

The J gene is TRBJ1-1, the V gene TRBV7-2; tentative D call: TRBD1 (6 bases). CDR1 is SGHTA and CDR2 is FQGNSA in the germline V gene. The CDR3 length is 14 residues. Trimming took off 1 base at V and 6 bases at J, with 12 bases between the two ends. The CDR3 region is CASSLGGGRAEAFF. In DNA, the CDR3 is TGTGCCAGCAGCTTAGGGGGGGGGCGAGCTGAAGCTTTCTTT.

The chain combines TRBV2 with TRBJ2-3; tentatively, D is TRBD2 (7 bases). Trimming left V 6 bases short and J 3 bases short, with 16 bases between. The CDR3 sequence is 15 residues long. Germline values: CDR1 SNHLY, CDR2 FYNNEI. As DNA, the CDR3 is TGTGCCAGCAGAAAGGGGGGGTTCGTAACAGATACGCAGTATTTT. It codes for CASRKGGFVTDTQYF.

This clonotype was found a few times. A much larger clone differs by one base, so this may be a read error. The gene calls are TRBV20-1 and TRBJ1-2, with D perhaps TRBD1 (5 bases). The germline gives CDR1 DFQATT, CDR2 SNEGSKA (reference sequence). The CDR3 contains 13 residues. V lost 5 bases, J lost 8 bases, and 18 bases lay in between. The CDR3 DNA reads TGCAGTGCTTGGGGCAGGGCTTCTGGAGGCTACACCTTC. Translation gives CSAWGRASGGYTF.

The table lists this clonotype with a few counts. A much larger clone is a single base away; this may be a read error. The rearrangement joins TRBV7-2 to TRBJ2-3, with 7 bases that match TRBD2. Germline CDR1 reads SGHTA; CDR2 reads FQGNSA. The CDR3 length is 16 residues. CDR3: CASSLALAASTDTRYF. CDR3 DNA: TGTGCCAGCAGCTTAGCGCTAGCGGCTAGCACAGATACGCGGTATTTT.

This clonotype was seen repeatedly, ten times or more. J is TRBJ2-7 and V is TRBV11-2; the match to TRBD1 covers 9 bases. Germline CDR1 and CDR2: SGHAT and FQNNGV. The CDR3 covers 14 residues. V was clipped by 3 bases and J by 5 bases; unmatched bases: 5. The CDR3 is CASSFPGQGNEQYF. CDR3 sequence (DNA): TGTGCCAGCAGCTTCCCGGGACAGGGAAACGAGCAGTACTTC. Complete variable domain (other parts from reference TRBV11-2 and TRBJ2-7): EAGVAQSPRYKIIEKRQSVAFWCNPISGHATLYWYQQILGQGPKLLIQFQNNGVVDDSQLPKDRFSAERLKGVDSTLKIQPAKLEDSAVYLCASSFPGQGNEQYFGPGTRLTVT.

This clonotype has a handful of counts. The V gene is TRBV20-1, the J gene TRBJ1-1; D call uncertain. This CDR3 has 13 amino acids. Germline CDR1 and CDR2: DFQATT and SNEGSKA (reference sequence). V gave up 1 base and J gave up 1 base, with 7 bases separating them. In nucleotides, the CDR3 is TGCAGTGCTAGAGGGGAGGGGAACACTGAAGCTTTCTTT. This encodes CSARGEGNTEAFF.

This sequence joins TRBV20-1 and TRBJ2-2; TRBD1 might be the D (6 bases). This CDR3 spans 15 amino acids. V lost 2 bases, J lost 0 bases, and 10 bases lay in between. From germline, CDR1 is DFQATT and CDR2 SNEGSKA (reference sequence). CDR3 protein: CSARPGHSNTGELFF. The DNA for the CDR3 is TGCAGTGCTAGACCGGGACACTCGAACACCGGGGAGCTGTTTTTT.

This clonotype was detected many times. CDR3 bases: TGTGCCAGCAGTCCGCTTCTGATAGCGGGGGGGTACAATGAGCAGTTCTTC. Translating gives CASSPLLIAGGYNEQFF. The chain recombines TRBV6-2 or TRBV6-3 with TRBJ2-1; the match to TRBD2 covers 11 bases. J lost 4 bases, V lost 5 bases, and 10 bases had no gene match. Germline CDR1 is MNHEY and CDR2 is SVGEGT. The CDR3 loop spans 17 amino acids.

This clonotype was picked up many times. V is TRBV7-2 and J is TRBJ1-4; 8 positions agree with TRBD1. J was trimmed by 8 bases and V by 3 bases; bases with no gene match: 5. The CDR3 has 14 residues. Germline V CDR1 and CDR2: SGHTA, FQGNSA. CDR3 in DNA: TGTGCCAGCAGCTTTCAGGGGGCGAGAGAAAAACTGTTTTTT. Amino acid sequence: CASSFQGAREKLFF.

This clonotype appeared a single time. This sequence joins TRBV5-1 and TRBJ2-1; D gene ambiguous. CDR3 length: 14 residues. V shed 3 bases and J shed 13 bases, with 20 bases lying between them. CDR1 and CDR2 (germline): SGHRS, YFSETQ. This CDR3 reads CASSSDPPVETQFF. CDR3 coding DNA: TGCGCCAGCAGCTCCGACCCCCCGGTCGAGACCCAGTTCTTC.

This clonotype was detected ten times or more. The chain combines TRBV6-1 with TRBJ2-6; maybe TRBD2 (5 bases). The CDR3 loop spans 13 amino acids. Trimming took 10 bases from V and 0 from J, leaving 7 bases between them. Per germline, CDR1 MNHNS and CDR2 SASEGT. The CDR3 here is CATRDSGANVLTF. The CDR3 DNA reads as TGTGCCACGAGGGACTCTGGGGCCAACGTCCTGACTTTC.

The V gene is TRBV6-5, the J gene TRBJ2-4; D remains ambiguous. Trimming removed 6 bases at V and 1 base at J, with 16 bases between. This CDR3 is built from 16 residues. Germline CDR1 is MNHEY and CDR2 is SVGAGI. The CDR3 sequence is CASRVGSLGAKNIQYF. As DNA, the CDR3 is TGTGCCAGCAGGGTGGGCTCCCTTGGGGCCAAAAACATTCAGTACTTC.

The rearrangement joins TRBV5-1 to TRBJ2-1; the D gene could be TRBD1 or TRBD2 (7 bases each). CDR1 is SGHRS and CDR2 is YFSETQ in the germline V gene. This CDR3 has 16 amino acids. V dropped 4 bases and J dropped 3 bases, with 17 bases sitting between them. The CDR3 sequence is CASSPEPGGDYNEQFF. CDR3 sequence (DNA): TGCGCCAGCAGCCCCGAACCAGGGGGGGACTACAATGAGCAGTTCTTC.

About this clonotype itself: The junction departs from the called germline gene at one end, perhaps through a read error. The rearrangement uses TRBV12-3 or TRBV12-4 and TRBJ2-3; D unresolved. The CDR3 is 15 amino acids. CDR3 protein: CASSFSRVGADMQYF. The CDR3 nucleotides are TGTGCCAGCAGTTTCTCCAGAGTGGGCGCAGATATGCAGTATTTT.

The V and J genes are TRBV6-6 and TRBJ2-1; 7 bases align to TRBD1. V dropped 9 bases and J dropped 6; count of bases not matched to a gene: 11. This CDR3 spans 14 amino acids. The germline gives CDR1 MNHNY, CDR2 SVGAGI (reference sequence). The CDR3 sequence: CASFDRERSNEQFF. The CDR3 nucleotides read TGTGCCAGTTTTGACAGGGAAAGATCCAATGAGCAGTTCTTC.

This clonotype appeared many times. The chain joins TRBV6-5 to TRBJ2-5; D might be TRBD2 (5 bases). The V gene lost 8 bases and the J gene lost 1 base, with 20 bases spanning the gap. The CDR3 sequence is 16 residues long. CDR1 MNHEY and CDR2 SVGAGI come from the germline V gene. CDR3 sequence: CASPVTLGEFQETQYF. CDR3 in DNA: TGTGCCAGCCCAGTTACTCTTGGGGAGTTCCAAGAGACCCAGTACTTC.

This clonotype was seen only a few times. The V and J genes are TRBV11-2 and TRBJ2-7; D may be TRBD1 or TRBD2 (5 bases each). The germline gives CDR1 SGHAT, CDR2 FQNNGV. V was trimmed by 4 bases and J by 3 bases, leaving 37 bases between them. CDR3 length: 22 residues. The CDR3 sequence is CASSWDELDGLVFLPPHYEQYF. For the CDR3, the DNA is TGTGCCAGCAGCTGGGACGAATTGGACGGATTAGTGTTCCTACCACCCCACTACGAGCAGTACTTC. The complete variable domain, with remaining parts taken from reference TRBV11-2 and TRBJ2-7, reads EAGVAQSPRYKIIEKRQSVAFWCNPISGHATLYWYQQILGQGPKLLIQFQNNGVVDDSQLPKDRFSAERLKGVDSTLKIQPAKLEDSAVYLCASSWDELDGLVFLPPHYEQYFGPGTRLTVT.

DNA for the CDR3: TGCGCCAGCAGTTCGAGGTTTAGGAGCCCTGAAGCTTTCTTT. This codes for CASSSRFRSPEAFF. The chain combines TRBV5-1 with TRBJ1-1; D remains unclear. This CDR3 contains 14 residues. From germline, CDR1 is SGHRS and CDR2 YFSETQ. Trimming took off 5 bases at V and 6 bases at J, with 17 bases between the two ends. The entire variable domain, with the rest obtained from reference TRBV5-1 and TRBJ1-1, is as follows: KAGVTQTPRYLIKTRGQQVTLSCSPISGHRSVSWYQQTPGQGLQFLFEYFSETQRNKGNFPGRFSGRQFSNSRSEMNVSTLELGDSALYLCASSSRFRSPEAFFGQGTRLTVV.

Comments on this clonotype: One end of the junction fails to match germline, which may point to a read error. The chain joins TRBV7-9 to TRBJ2-6; D not certain. The CDR3 is 16 residues long. Germline CDR1 and CDR2: SEHNR and FQNEAQ (reference sequence). The CDR3: CVSSLAETSGANVLTF. For the CDR3, the DNA is TGTGTCAGCAGCTTAGCAGAGACATCTGGGGCCAACGTCCTGACTTTC.

This clonotype was detected many times. The chain is built from TRBV6-2 or TRBV6-3 and TRBJ2-1; TRBD2 agrees at 7 bases. The CDR3 sequence is 13 residues long. With V trimmed by 6 bases and J by 4 bases, 3 bases remained unmatched. Germline V gives CDR1 MNHEY, CDR2 SVGEGT. The CDR3 region is CASRDGGYNEQFF. The CDR3 region has the DNA TGTGCCAGCAGGGACGGGGGGTACAATGAGCAGTTCTTC.

This clonotype showed up many times. This rearrangement joins TRBV11-2 to TRBJ2-3; 8 bases are shared with TRBD2. V dropped 4 bases and J dropped 2; count of bases not matched to a gene: 14. CDR1 and CDR2 (germline): SGHAT, FQNNGV. This CDR3 is 18 amino acids long. The CDR3 sequence is CASSSGGLGGAITDTQYF. CDR3 nucleotide sequence: TGTGCCAGCAGCTCAGGAGGTCTCGGGGGGGCCATCACAGATACGCAGTATTTT. Full variable domain (remainder filled in from reference TRBV11-2 and TRBJ2-3): EAGVAQSPRYKIIEKRQSVAFWCNPISGHATLYWYQQILGQGPKLLIQFQNNGVVDDSQLPKDRFSAERLKGVDSTLKIQPAKLEDSAVYLCASSSGGLGGAITDTQYFGPGTRLTVL.